This TCR beta chain was identified during a study of T cells in Graves' hyperthyroidism and ophthalmopathy. Germline V gives CDR1 SQVTM, CDR2 ANQGSEA. With 4 bases removed from V and 4 bases from J, the gap between germline ends came to 19 bases. The CDR3 runs to 15 residues. This clonotype has more than one count but fewer than ten. TCR beta CDR3 regions were amplified from RNA. Carried out on the TCR CDR3, a first-round RT-PCR used the HTBI primer set. TCRdb reprocessed the multiplex PCR reads via MiXCR and lists one record per CDR3 protein. Of about 360,000 distinct CDR3 sequences in the sample, approximately 15% were seen once.

Sequences were obtained from blood. This chain connects TRBV29-1 to TRBJ1-2; possibly TRBD1 for D (5 bases). The clonotype comes from a man aged 25 to 45 with Graves' hyperthyroidism that later progressed to Graves' ophthalmopathy. The CDR3 protein is CSVVEGLGLGYGYTF. The CDR3 nucleotides read TGCAGCGTTGTCGAGGGTTTGGGGCTAGGCTATGGCTACACCTTC.